Sequencing of this T cell receptor (beta chain) was carried out in a study of regulatory T cells in long-lasting Graves disease. Regarding the study as a whole: It was possible that the small sample size reduced accuracy. Persistent cases of Graves' showed reduced TCR diversity relative to newly diagnosed patients.

To note about this clonotype: Antigen: not known.

Researchers made TCR beta libraries by using iRepertoire HTBI primers and running Arm-PCR on CDR3 regions. TCRdb recomputed calls from the multiplex PCR reads with MiXCR, one row per CDR3 protein. The data hold around 450,000 distinct CDR3 sequences, with 20% to 25% observed a single time. CDR1 and CDR2 from the germline V gene are SQVTM and ANQGSEA. Trimming left V 4 bases short and J 0 bases short, with 9 bases between. This CDR3 is 13 amino acids long. Time point here: persistent/refractory GD, antithyroid drugs over 5 years with positive TRAb. Extracted RNA from PBMCs served as the source of the TCR library. Criteria from the American Thyroid Association guidelines were applied to diagnose Graves' disease.

The chain joins TRBV29-1 to TRBJ1-1, with D unclear. The TCR was taken from a female donor with Graves disease. The sequencing used peripheral blood mononuclear cells (PBMCs), collected when the disease was refractory, from a patient treated with antithyroid drugs. The CDR3 reads CSVALLLNTEAFF. The CDR3 DNA follows: TGCAGCGTTGCGCTGCTCTTGAACACTGAAGCTTTCTTT.